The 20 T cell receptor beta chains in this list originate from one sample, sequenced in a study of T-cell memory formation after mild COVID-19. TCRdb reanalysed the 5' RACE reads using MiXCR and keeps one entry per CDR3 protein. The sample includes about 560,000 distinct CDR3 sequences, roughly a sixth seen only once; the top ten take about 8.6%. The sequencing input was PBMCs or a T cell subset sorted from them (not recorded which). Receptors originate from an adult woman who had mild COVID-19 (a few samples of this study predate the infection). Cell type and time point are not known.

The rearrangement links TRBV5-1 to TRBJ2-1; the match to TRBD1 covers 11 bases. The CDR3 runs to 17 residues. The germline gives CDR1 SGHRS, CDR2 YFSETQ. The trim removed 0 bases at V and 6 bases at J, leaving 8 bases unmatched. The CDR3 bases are TGCGCCAGCAGCTTGGTGGCCGGGACAGGGGGACTCAATGAGCAGTTCTTC. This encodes CASSLVAGTGGLNEQFF.

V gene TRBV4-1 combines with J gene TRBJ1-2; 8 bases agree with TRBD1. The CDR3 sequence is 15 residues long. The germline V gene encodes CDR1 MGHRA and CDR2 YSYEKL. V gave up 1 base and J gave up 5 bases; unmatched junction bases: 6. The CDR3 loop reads CASSQATRGQYGYTF. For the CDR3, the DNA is TGCGCCAGCAGCCAAGCAACCAGGGGGCAATATGGCTACACCTTC.

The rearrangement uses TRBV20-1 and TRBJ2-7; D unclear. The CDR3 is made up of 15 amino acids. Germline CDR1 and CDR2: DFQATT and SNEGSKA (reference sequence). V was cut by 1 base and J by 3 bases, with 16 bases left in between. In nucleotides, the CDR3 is TGCAGTGCTAGAGGGACCACCCGGTCGAACTACGAGCAGTACTTC. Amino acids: CSARGTTRSNYEQYF.

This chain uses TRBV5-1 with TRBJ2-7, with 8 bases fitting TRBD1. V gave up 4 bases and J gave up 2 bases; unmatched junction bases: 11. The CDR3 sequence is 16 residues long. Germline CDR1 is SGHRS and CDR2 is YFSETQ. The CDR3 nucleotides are TGCGCCAGCAGCACCAACACCCAGGGGGCGGCCTACGAGCAGTACTTC. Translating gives CASSTNTQGAAYEQYF.

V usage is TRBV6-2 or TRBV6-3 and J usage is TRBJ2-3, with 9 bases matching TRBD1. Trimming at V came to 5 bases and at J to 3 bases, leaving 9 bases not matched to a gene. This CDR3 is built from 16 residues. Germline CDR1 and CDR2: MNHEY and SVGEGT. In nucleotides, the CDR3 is TGTGCCAGCAGTCTCCCGAGGACAGGGGTGACAGATACGCAGTATTTT. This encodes CASSLPRTGVTDTQYF.

Here the CDR3 reads CSARGGQGANNEQFF. The CDR3, as DNA: TGCAGTGCTAGAGGAGGACAGGGAGCGAACAATGAGCAGTTCTTC. The rearrangement links TRBV20-1 to TRBJ2-1; TRBD1 matches 8 bases. Per germline, CDR1 DFQATT and CDR2 SNEGSKA (reference sequence). After removal of 1 base from V and 5 bases from J, the junction contained 7 bases not matched to a gene. The CDR3 length is 15 residues.

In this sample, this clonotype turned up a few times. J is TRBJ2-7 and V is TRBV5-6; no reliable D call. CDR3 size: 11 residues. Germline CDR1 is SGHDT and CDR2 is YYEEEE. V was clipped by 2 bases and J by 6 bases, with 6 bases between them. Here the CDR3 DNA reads TGTGCCAGCAGCTTTGCGCTCGAGCAGTACTTC. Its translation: CASSFALEQYF.

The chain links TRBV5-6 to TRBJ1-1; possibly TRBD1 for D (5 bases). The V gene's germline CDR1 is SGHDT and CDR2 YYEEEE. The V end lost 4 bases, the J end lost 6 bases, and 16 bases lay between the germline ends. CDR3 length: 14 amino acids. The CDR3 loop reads CASSPIGGVAEAFF. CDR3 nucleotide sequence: TGTGCCAGCAGCCCGATTGGGGGGGTAGCTGAAGCTTTCTTT.

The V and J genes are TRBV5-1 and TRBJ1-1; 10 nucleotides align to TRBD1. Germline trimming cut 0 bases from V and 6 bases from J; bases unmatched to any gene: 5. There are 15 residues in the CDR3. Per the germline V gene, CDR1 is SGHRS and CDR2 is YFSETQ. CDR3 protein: CASSLGTGGLPEAFF. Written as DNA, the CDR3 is TGCGCCAGCAGCTTGGGGACAGGGGGTCTGCCTGAAGCTTTCTTT.

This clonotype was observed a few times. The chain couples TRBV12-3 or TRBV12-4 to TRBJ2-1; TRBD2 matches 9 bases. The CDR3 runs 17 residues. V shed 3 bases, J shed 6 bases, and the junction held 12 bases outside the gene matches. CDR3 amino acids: CASSFGVAGELGNEQFF. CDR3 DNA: TGTGCCAGCAGTTTTGGGGTAGCGGGAGAGCTGGGCAATGAGCAGTTCTTC.

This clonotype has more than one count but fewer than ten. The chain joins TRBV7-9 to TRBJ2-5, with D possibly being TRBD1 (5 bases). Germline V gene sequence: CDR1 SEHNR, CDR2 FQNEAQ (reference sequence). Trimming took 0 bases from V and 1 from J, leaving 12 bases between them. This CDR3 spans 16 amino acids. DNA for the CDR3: TGTGCCAGCAGCTTAGCTTATGGGGCCCTCCAAGAGACCCAGTACTTC. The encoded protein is CASSLAYGALQETQYF.

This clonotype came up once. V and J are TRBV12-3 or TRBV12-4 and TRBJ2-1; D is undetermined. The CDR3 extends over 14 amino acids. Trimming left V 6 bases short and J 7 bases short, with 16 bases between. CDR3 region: CASSLRSMGNEQFF. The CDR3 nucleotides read TGTGCCAGCAGCCTACGGTCCATGGGGAATGAGCAGTTCTTC.

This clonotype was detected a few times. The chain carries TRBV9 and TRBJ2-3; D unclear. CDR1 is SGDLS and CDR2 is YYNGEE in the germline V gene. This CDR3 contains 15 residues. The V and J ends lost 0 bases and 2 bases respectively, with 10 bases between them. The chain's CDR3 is CASSVGPSHTDTQYF. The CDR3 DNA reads TGTGCCAGCAGCGTAGGGCCCTCCCACACAGATACGCAGTATTTT.

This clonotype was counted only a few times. CDR3 in amino acids: CSVEEAGRETQYF. The CDR3 DNA follows: TGCAGCGTTGAAGAGGCAGGGAGGGAGACCCAGTACTTC. V and J are TRBV29-1 and TRBJ2-5; D possibly corresponds to TRBD2 (6 bases). There are 13 residues in the CDR3. V was trimmed by 0 bases and J by 5 bases, leaving 10 bases between them. Germline CDR1 is SQVTM and CDR2 is ANQGSEA.

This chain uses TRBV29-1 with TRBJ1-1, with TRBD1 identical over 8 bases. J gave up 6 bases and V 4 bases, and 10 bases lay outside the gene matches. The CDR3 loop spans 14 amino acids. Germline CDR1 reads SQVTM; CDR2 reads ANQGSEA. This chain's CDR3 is CSVGTRTGRPEAFF. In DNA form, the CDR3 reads TGCAGCGTTGGGACCCGGACAGGGAGACCTGAAGCTTTCTTT.

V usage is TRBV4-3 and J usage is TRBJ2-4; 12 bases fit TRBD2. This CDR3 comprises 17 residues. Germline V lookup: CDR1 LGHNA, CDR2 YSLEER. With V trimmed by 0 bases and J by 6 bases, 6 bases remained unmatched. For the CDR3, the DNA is TGCGCCAGCAGCCAAGATTCAGGACTAGCGGGATTAAACATTCAGTACTTC. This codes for CASSQDSGLAGLNIQYF.

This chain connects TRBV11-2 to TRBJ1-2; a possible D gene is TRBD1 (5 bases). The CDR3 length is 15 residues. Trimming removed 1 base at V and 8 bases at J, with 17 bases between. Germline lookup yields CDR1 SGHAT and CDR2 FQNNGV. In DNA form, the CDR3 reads TGTGCCAGCAGCTTAGTTGGGGGTCGAAGGTGGGGCTACACCTTC. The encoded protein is CASSLVGGRRWGYTF.

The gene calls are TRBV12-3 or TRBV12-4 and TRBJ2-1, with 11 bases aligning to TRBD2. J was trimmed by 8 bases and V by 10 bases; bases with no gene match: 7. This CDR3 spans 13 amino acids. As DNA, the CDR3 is TGTGCCACCCTGACACTAGCGGGGGATGAGCAGTTCTTC. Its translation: CATLTLAGDEQFF.

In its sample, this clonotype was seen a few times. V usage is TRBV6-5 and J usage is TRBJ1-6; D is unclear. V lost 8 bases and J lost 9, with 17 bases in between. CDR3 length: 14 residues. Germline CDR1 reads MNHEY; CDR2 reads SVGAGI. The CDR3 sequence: CASSITVISSPLHF. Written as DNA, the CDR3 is TGTGCCAGCTCGATCACAGTGATAAGTTCACCCCTCCACTTT.

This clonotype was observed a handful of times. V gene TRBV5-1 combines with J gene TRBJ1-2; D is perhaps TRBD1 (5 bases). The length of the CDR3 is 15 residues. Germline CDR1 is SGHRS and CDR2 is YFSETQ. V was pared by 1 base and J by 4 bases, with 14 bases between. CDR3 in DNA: TGCGCCAGCAGCTTGCGATCCGGGACGGGCTATGGCTACACCTTC. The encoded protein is CASSLRSGTGYGYTF. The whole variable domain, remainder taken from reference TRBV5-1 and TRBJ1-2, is KAGVTQTPRYLIKTRGQQVTLSCSPISGHRSVSWYQQTPGQGLQFLFEYFSETQRNKGNFPGRFSGRQFSNSRSEMNVSTLELGDSALYLCASSLRSGTGYGYTFGSGTRLTVV.